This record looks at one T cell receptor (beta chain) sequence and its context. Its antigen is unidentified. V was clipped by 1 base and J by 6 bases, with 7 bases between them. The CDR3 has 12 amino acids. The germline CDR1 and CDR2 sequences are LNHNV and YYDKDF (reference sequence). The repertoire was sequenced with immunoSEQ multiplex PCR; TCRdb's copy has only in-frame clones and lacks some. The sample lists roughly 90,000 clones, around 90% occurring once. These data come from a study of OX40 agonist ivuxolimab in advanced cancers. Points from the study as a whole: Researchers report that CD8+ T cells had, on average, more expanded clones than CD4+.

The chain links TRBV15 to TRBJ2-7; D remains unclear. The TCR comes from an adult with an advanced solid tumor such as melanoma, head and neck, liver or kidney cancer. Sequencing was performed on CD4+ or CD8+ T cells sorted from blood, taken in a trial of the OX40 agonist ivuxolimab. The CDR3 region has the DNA TGTGCCACCAGCAGAGGGCAACTCGAGCAGTACTTC. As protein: CATSRGQLEQYF.